Each of the 27 T cell receptor beta chains below was sequenced from the same sample in a study of blood T cells in healthy people across ages. A J-beta primer mix and a sample-barcoded 5' primer were used in a second PCR of roughly 6 to 11 cycles. TCRdb redid the calling of the 5' RACE reads with MiXCR, one entry per CDR3 protein. The sample carries about 1.4 million distinct CDR3 sequences, around 59% recorded once. The sample comprised blood. The receptors were gathered from a man between 18 and 29 years old in good health.

The chain links TRBV10-1 to TRBJ2-7, with D possibly called TRBD1 or TRBD2 (6 bases each). Trimming stripped 2 bases from V and 5 bases from J, with 16 bases between. The CDR3 is made up of 15 amino acids. Germline values: CDR1 WNHNN, CDR2 SYGVQD (reference sequence). CDR3 amino acids: CASSEKGGLRDEQYF. The CDR3 coding sequence is TGCGCCAGCAGTGAGAAGGGGGGCCTAAGGGACGAGCAGTACTTC.

This clonotype showed up just once. The chain combines TRBV5-1 with TRBJ2-3; TRBD2 matches at 9 bases. Germline V gene sequence: CDR1 SGHRS, CDR2 YFSETQ. Losses at the gene ends were 4 bases for V and 0 bases for J; bases not matched to a gene: 6. This CDR3 region has 16 residues. The CDR3 spells CASSRSGTSSTDTQYF. The CDR3 bases are TGCGCCAGCAGCCGGTCCGGGACTAGCAGCACAGATACGCAGTATTTT.

This clonotype has a handful of counts. The chain joins TRBV20-1 to TRBJ2-2; possibly TRBD1 for D (5 bases). The CDR3 is 15 residues long. Germline CDR1 is DFQATT and CDR2 is SNEGSKA (reference sequence). Trimming took off 3 bases at V and 7 bases at J, with 18 bases between the two ends. CDR3 nucleotide sequence: TGCAGTGCTAGCCCAGGCAGGGCTATTGGCGGGGAGCTGTTTTTT. The encoded protein is CSASPGRAIGGELFF.

This clonotype has a single count. CDR3 residues: CASTPTQGVGRTEAFF. The CDR3 region has the DNA TGTGCCAGCACCCCGACTCAAGGAGTGGGAAGGACTGAAGCTTTCTTT. This sequence joins TRBV27 and TRBJ1-1; D gene uncertain. From germline, CDR1 is MNHEY and CDR2 SMNVEV (reference sequence). The CDR3 is made up of 16 amino acids. The V and J ends lost 7 bases and 5 bases respectively, with 23 bases between them.

This clonotype was counted a few times. This chain connects TRBV4-1 to TRBJ1-6, with D possibly being TRBD1 (5 bases). V was pared by 1 base and J by 10 bases, with 11 bases between. This CDR3 region has 14 residues. Looked up from germline, CDR1 is MGHRA and CDR2 is YSYEKL. CDR3 residues: CASSQAGLGSPLHF. The CDR3 region has the DNA TGCGCCAGCAGCCAAGCAGGGTTAGGATCACCCCTCCACTTT.

The chain is built from TRBV6-5 and TRBJ2-7, with 15 bases identical to TRBD2. With 4 bases clipped from V and 2 bases from J, the junction kept 6 bases outside the gene matches. CDR3 size: 17 residues. Germline-derived CDR1 and CDR2 are MNHEY and SVGAGI. The CDR3 region is CASSSPGLAGGTYEQYF. CDR3 sequence (DNA): TGTGCCAGCAGTTCCCCGGGACTAGCGGGAGGAACCTACGAGCAGTACTTC.

V is TRBV3-1 and J is TRBJ2-2; 7 bases are a match to TRBD1. This CDR3 contains 15 residues. Germline V gene sequence: CDR1 LGHDT, CDR2 YNNKEL (reference sequence). V was clipped by 4 bases and J by 4 bases; unmatched bases: 6. The CDR3 nucleotides read TGTGCCAGCAGCCTTTGGGACAGACTCACCGGGGAGCTGTTTTTT. Translating it yields CASSLWDRLTGELFF.

This rearrangement joins TRBV6-6 to TRBJ1-1, with a tentative D call TRBD1 (5 bases). The V and J ends lost 6 bases and 3 bases respectively, with 11 bases between them. In germline, CDR1 is MNHNY, CDR2 SVGAGI (reference sequence). The CDR3 covers 13 residues. Here the CDR3 DNA reads TGTGCCAGCAGGGGTGACAGCTACACTGAAGCTTTCTTT. Translating gives CASRGDSYTEAFF.

The chain joins TRBV6-6 to TRBJ2-1; TRBD1 might be the D (5 bases). The V gene's germline CDR1 is MNHNY and CDR2 SVGAGI (reference sequence). The CDR3 extends over 13 amino acids. Trimming took off 2 bases at V and 10 bases at J, with 12 bases between the two ends. The CDR3 nucleotides read TGTGCCAGCAGTTACCTCCAGGGTAGCGAGCAGTTCTTC. As protein: CASSYLQGSEQFF.

The chain couples TRBV6-6 to TRBJ1-1, with D unresolved. The germline CDR1 and CDR2 sequences are MNHNY and SVGAGI (reference sequence). V lost 6 bases and J lost 4, with 12 bases in between. This CDR3 has 13 amino acids. This chain's CDR3 is CASSQQVVTEAFF. The CDR3 DNA reads TGTGCCAGCAGCCAACAAGTGGTCACTGAAGCTTTCTTT.

The V gene is TRBV12-3 or TRBV12-4, the J gene TRBJ1-6; D unclear. V was pared by 4 bases and J by 10 bases, with 11 bases between. This CDR3 region has 13 residues. The CDR3 sequence is CASSSLAGSPLHF. For the CDR3, the DNA is TGTGCCAGCAGTTCCCTAGCTGGGTCACCCCTCCACTTT.

This chain links TRBV27 with TRBJ2-7; perhaps TRBD1 as D (6 bases). Trimming took off 5 bases at V and 7 bases at J, with 21 bases between the two ends. CDR3 length: 15 residues. Per germline, CDR1 MNHEY and CDR2 SMNVEV (reference sequence). The DNA for the CDR3 is TGTGCCAGCAGTAAACAGGGTTCCTTTACCTGTGAGCAGTACTTC. Translating it yields CASSKQGSFTCEQYF.

The chain is built from TRBV27 and TRBJ1-6; possibly TRBD1 for D (6 bases). The ends were cut back, 3 bases at V and 7 bases at J, with 13 bases in the middle. CDR3 length: 15 residues. Looked up from germline, CDR1 is MNHEY and CDR2 is SMNVEV (reference sequence). The CDR3 spells CASSFGGRLNSPLHF. The CDR3 coding sequence is TGTGCCAGCAGTTTTGGGGGCAGGTTGAATTCACCCCTCCACTTT.

The table lists this clonotype with a few counts. The chain joins TRBV5-1 to TRBJ1-1; possible D gene TRBD1, 5 bases. Germline V CDR1 and CDR2: SGHRS, YFSETQ. Trimming left V 4 bases short and J 2 bases short, with 12 bases between. The CDR3 has 14 residues. The CDR3 sequence: CASSQKTDNTEAFF. CDR3 sequence (DNA): TGCGCCAGCAGCCAGAAGACAGACAACACTGAAGCTTTCTTT.

The rearrangement uses TRBV6-1 and TRBJ2-5, with 7 bases that match TRBD2. The CDR3 consists of 14 residues. With V trimmed by 1 base and J by 11 bases, 10 bases remained unmatched. Germline assignment: CDR1 MNHNS and CDR2 SASEGT. Here the CDR3 DNA reads TGTGCCAGCAGTGAAGGAGCGGGGTACAATGAGCAGTACTTC. It codes for CASSEGAGYNEQYF.

This chain connects TRBV7-6 to TRBJ2-1; TRBD1 aligns across 9 bases. J lost 6 bases, V lost 3 bases, and 6 bases had no gene match. This CDR3 is 15 amino acids long. CDR1 is SGHVS and CDR2 is FNYEAQ in the germline V gene. The CDR3 DNA reads TGTGCCAGCAGCTTCGGGGACAGGGTTAGCAATGAGCAGTTCTTC. Protein sequence: CASSFGDRVSNEQFF.

V gene TRBV7-2 combines with J gene TRBJ1-1, with D tentatively TRBD1 (6 bases). Germline V gives CDR1 SGHTA, CDR2 FQGNSA. CDR3 size: 16 residues. Deletions cut 2 bases from V and 4 bases from J, with 17 bases between. The CDR3 spells CASSLILGGAGTEAFF. The CDR3 DNA reads as TGTGCCAGCAGCTTAATCCTGGGGGGCGCGGGCACTGAAGCTTTCTTT.

This clonotype was detected only a few times. The genes are TRBV27 and TRBJ1-6; no clear D. Deletions cut 0 bases from V and 4 bases from J, with 7 bases between. The germline gives CDR1 MNHEY, CDR2 SMNVEV (reference sequence). The CDR3 sequence is 15 residues long. The CDR3 nucleotides are TGTGCCAGCAGTTTATCTGGGTATTATAATTCACCCCTCCACTTT. Translating it yields CASSLSGYYNSPLHF.

CDR3 in DNA: TGCAGCGTTGAGTTAGGCAGGGGGCATTCTGAAGCTTTCTTT. This gives the protein CSVELGRGHSEAFF. The chain recombines TRBV29-1 with TRBJ1-1; 8 bases agree with TRBD1. The CDR3 sequence is 14 residues long. Trimming took 3 bases from V and 6 from J; bases not matched to a gene: 9. Germline V gives CDR1 SQVTM, CDR2 ANQGSEA.

V usage is TRBV2 and J usage is TRBJ1-5, with no clear D. V was cut by 2 bases and J by 0 bases, with 8 bases left in between. The CDR3 runs 15 residues. From germline, CDR1 is SNHLY and CDR2 FYNNEI. CDR3 coding DNA: TGTGCCAGCAGTGAACGGGGTTATAGCAATCAGCCCCAGCATTTT. This translates into CASSERGYSNQPQHF.

This clonotype occurred a few times. The chain links TRBV20-1 to TRBJ1-1, with D maybe TRBD1 (5 bases). This CDR3 spans 13 amino acids. Germline V gene data show CDR1 as DFQATT and CDR2 as SNEGSKA (reference sequence). V was trimmed by 5 bases and J by 4 bases, leaving 14 bases between them. The chain's CDR3 is CSAHKQRGTEAFF. CDR3 coding DNA: TGCAGTGCTCATAAGCAGAGGGGCACTGAAGCTTTCTTT.

This sequence joins TRBV29-1 and TRBJ2-7, with TRBD1 matching 8 bases. The CDR3 extends over 13 amino acids. V was clipped by 6 bases and J by 0 bases; unmatched bases: 4. Germline V lookup: CDR1 SQVTM, CDR2 ANQGSEA. CDR3 DNA sequence: TGCAGCGTCGAGGGACAGGCCTCCTACGAGCAGTACTTC. It encodes CSVEGQASYEQYF.

This clonotype was detected once. The chain couples TRBV6-2 or TRBV6-3 to TRBJ2-2, with TRBD2 matching 10 bases. V trimming: 5 bases; J trimming: 0 bases; junction bases outside the gene matches: 9. CDR1 MNHEY and CDR2 SVGEGT come from the germline V gene. The length of the CDR3 is 18 residues. The CDR3 reads CASSPTSGGASNTGELFF. The CDR3 DNA is TGTGCCAGCAGTCCTACCAGCGGGGGGGCCTCGAACACCGGGGAGCTGTTTTTT.

The V gene is TRBV20-1, the J gene TRBJ1-2; 10 nucleotides line up with TRBD1. The CDR3 contains 14 residues. Looked up from germline, CDR1 is DFQATT and CDR2 is SNEGSKA (reference sequence). Trimming at V came to 4 bases and at J to 7 bases, leaving 9 bases not matched to a gene. The CDR3 nucleotides read TGCAGTGCTAACGGACAGGGGGGAGAGCTTGGCTACACCTTC. As protein: CSANGQGGELGYTF.

The CDR3 is CASSQDGRSRQETQYF. The CDR3 bases are TGCGCCAGCAGCCAAGATGGGAGGAGCCGCCAAGAGACCCAGTACTTC. This chain connects TRBV4-1 to TRBJ2-5, with D maybe TRBD2 (6 bases). The CDR3 extends over 16 amino acids. The V gene's germline CDR1 is MGHRA and CDR2 YSYEKL. The ends were cut back, 0 bases at V and 1 base at J, with 12 bases in the middle.

V is TRBV6-5 and J is TRBJ2-5; the D gene is possibly TRBD2 (5 bases). The J call could be wrong; TRBJ2-7 is a better fit for the DNA end. CDR3 length equals 13 residues. Per the germline V gene, CDR1 is MNHEY and CDR2 is SVGAGI. The CDR3 nucleotides are TGTGCCAGCAGTTACTCGATTGCGGGCGAGCAGTACTTC. It encodes CASSYSIAGEQYF.

This clonotype has just one count. This chain connects TRBV28 to TRBJ2-5; TRBD1 aligns across 12 bases. The V and J ends lost 2 bases and 1 base, in that order; junction bases with no gene match: 2. In germline, CDR1 is MDHEN, CDR2 SYDVKM. The CDR3 consists of 16 residues. The CDR3 protein is CASSLGTGGAQETQYF. DNA for the CDR3: TGTGCCAGCAGTTTAGGGACAGGGGGCGCCCAAGAGACCCAGTACTTC.